Each of the 17 T cell receptor beta chains below was sequenced from the same sample in a study of shared clonotypes between healthy human individuals. Assay: immunoSEQ multiplex PCR; the TCRdb copy retains only in-frame clones and omits some. This table has 1,400,000 or so clones, just under 99% appearing once. The sequenced sample was naive CD4+ T cells sorted from blood. The subset denotes: CD45RA+ positively selected. The receptors come from a man aged 25-45 years in good health.

This rearrangement joins TRBV7-9 to TRBJ2-5; 7 bases are a match to TRBD2. CDR3 length equals 18 residues. Germline assignment: CDR1 SEHNR and CDR2 FQNEAQ (reference sequence). V shed 5 bases, J shed 1 base, and the junction held 16 bases outside the gene matches. This CDR3 is CASSPPRSGTTVQETQYF. The CDR3 DNA reads as TGTGCCAGCAGCCCCCCACGGTCGGGGACTACTGTCCAAGAGACCCAGTACTTC. Filled out from reference TRBV7-9 and TRBJ2-5, the complete variable domain reads DTGVSQNPRHKITKRGQNVTFRCDPISEHNRLYWYRQTLGQGPEFLTYFQNEAQLEKSRLLSDRFSAERPKGSFSTLEIQRTEQGDSAMYLCASSPPRSGTTVQETQYFGPGTRLLVL.

Remarks on this clone: The same CDR3 can be traced to other DNA sequences in this sample. CDR3 coding DNA: TGTGCCAGCTCACCATTACAGGGAACCGGGGAGCTGTTTTTT. Protein sequence: CASSPLQGTGELFF. The J gene is TRBJ2-2, the V gene TRBV18, with D perhaps matching TRBD1 (6 bases). The germline CDR1 and CDR2 sequences are KGHSH and LQKENI. Trimming shortened V by 2 bases and J by 5 bases, and 9 bases separated the two germline ends. The CDR3 has 14 amino acids.

The V call is TRBV29-1, the J call TRBJ2-3, with D possibly matching TRBD1 (5 bases). V was trimmed by 6 bases and J by 0 bases, leaving 7 bases between them. Germline values: CDR1 SQVTM, CDR2 ANQGSEA. CDR3 length: 12 residues. CDR3 loop: CSVGHSTDTQYF. CDR3 in DNA: TGCAGCGTAGGACATAGCACAGATACGCAGTATTTT.

This chain uses TRBV6-5 with TRBJ2-2, with TRBD1 identical over 8 bases. CDR3 length: 13 amino acids. Germline trimming cut 4 bases from V and 6 bases from J; bases unmatched to any gene: 1. The V gene's germline CDR1 is MNHEY and CDR2 SVGAGI. DNA of the CDR3: TGTGCCAGCAGTTGGACAGGGTCCGGGGAGCTGTTTTTT. Translation: CASSWTGSGELFF.

The chain recombines TRBV11-2 with TRBJ2-2; TRBD2 agrees at 10 bases. Per germline, CDR1 SGHAT and CDR2 FQNNGV. This CDR3 spans 16 amino acids. The J segment lost 5 bases and the V segment lost 5 bases, leaving 8 bases of the junction unmatched. CDR3 DNA sequence: TGTGCCAGCAGCCGAACTCCTAGCGGGAGAACCGGGGAGCTGTTTTTT. Its protein product is CASSRTPSGRTGELFF.

A single count supports this clone. This sequence joins TRBV5-1 and TRBJ2-7; a possible D gene is TRBD1 (6 bases). Trimming left V 4 bases short and J 3 bases short, with 20 bases between. CDR3 length: 16 amino acids. CDR1 is SGHRS and CDR2 is YFSETQ in the germline V gene. This chain's CDR3 is CASSATGSLVFYEQYF. In DNA, the CDR3 is TGCGCCAGCAGCGCAACAGGGAGTTTGGTTTTCTACGAGCAGTACTTC.

A remark on this clone: Other DNA sequences in the same sample also yield this CDR3. DNA for the CDR3: TGCGCCAGCAGCTTGGTGCCGGAGAACACTGAAGCTTTCTTT. Translated, it gives CASSLVPENTEAFF. The genes are TRBV5-1 and TRBJ1-1; D unresolved. Germline lookup yields CDR1 SGHRS and CDR2 YFSETQ. Trimming cost V 0 bases and J 1 base, with 7 bases left between them. The CDR3 runs 14 residues.

The genes are TRBV5-1 and TRBJ1-2; D is unclear. CDR1 and CDR2 (germline): SGHRS, YFSETQ. The CDR3 sequence is 13 residues long. Trimming removed 1 base from V and 2 bases from J, with 6 bases in between. The CDR3 reads CASSLSSNYGYTF. The CDR3 nucleotides are TGCGCCAGCAGCTTGAGCAGCAACTATGGCTACACCTTC.

CDR3: CASSLGYSNQPQHF. CDR3 coding DNA: TGTGCCAGCAGTTTGGGGTATAGCAATCAGCCCCAGCATTTT. The rearrangement joins TRBV27 to TRBJ1-5, with D uncertain. Germline CDR1 MNHEY, CDR2 SMNVEV (reference sequence). Between the trimmed V and J ends, which lost 3 bases and 0 bases, there was a span of 6 bases. The CDR3 loop spans 14 amino acids.

The chain is built from TRBV7-2 and TRBJ2-7; TRBD2 aligns across 7 bases. Germline V lookup: CDR1 SGHTA, CDR2 FQGNSA. CDR3 length: 15 amino acids. J gave up 4 bases and V 5 bases, and 11 bases lay outside the gene matches. CDR3 bases: TGTGCCAGCAGCCCCTCTCGCGGGAGTTTTTACGAGCAGTACTTC. The encoded protein is CASSPSRGSFYEQYF. Complete variable domain (other parts from reference TRBV7-2 and TRBJ2-7): GAGVSQSPSNKVTEKGKDVELRCDPISGHTALYWYRQSLGQGLEFLIYFQGNSAPDKSGLPSDRFSAERTGGSVSTLTIQRTQQEDSAVYLCASSPSRGSFYEQYFGPGTRLTVT.

The rearrangement uses TRBV10-1 and TRBJ2-7; weak D call: TRBD2 (5 bases). V shed 4 bases and J shed 6 bases, with 16 bases lying between them. This CDR3 spans 14 amino acids. Germline assignment: CDR1 WNHNN and CDR2 SYGVQD (reference sequence). CDR3: CASSATRVGGEQYF. CDR3 DNA sequence: TGCGCCAGCAGTGCGACAAGAGTAGGAGGCGAGCAGTACTTC.

Note on this clone: Other DNA variants within this sample encode the same CDR3. This rearrangement joins TRBV18 to TRBJ2-2, with D unresolved. The length of the CDR3 is 14 residues. The germline gives CDR1 KGHSH, CDR2 LQKENI. V lost 3 bases, J lost 1 base, and 6 bases lay in between. CDR3 region: CASSPRQNTGELFF. The CDR3 bases are TGTGCCAGCTCACCGAGACAGAACACCGGGGAGCTGTTTTTT.

This chain uses TRBV29-1 with TRBJ1-2; 7 nucleotides align to TRBD1. J gave up 8 bases and V 4 bases, and 13 bases lay outside the gene matches. The CDR3 is 14 residues long. Germline lookup yields CDR1 SQVTM and CDR2 ANQGSEA. CDR3 region: CSVVVTGRMRGYTF. As DNA, the CDR3 is TGCAGCGTTGTTGTGACAGGGAGAATGAGGGGCTACACCTTC.

This chain connects TRBV5-1 to TRBJ2-1; 9 bases are shared with TRBD1. Germline V gene data show CDR1 as SGHRS and CDR2 as YFSETQ. The CDR3 has 14 amino acids. J was trimmed by 9 bases and V by 6 bases; bases with no gene match: 10. The CDR3 protein is CASTLGTGSSEQFF. As DNA, the CDR3 is TGCGCCAGCACCCTCGGGACAGGGTCAAGTGAGCAGTTCTTC.

The genes are TRBV10-3 and TRBJ2-7, with D perhaps TRBD1 or TRBD2 (6 bases each). V was cut by 4 bases and J by 4 bases, with 20 bases left in between. The CDR3 contains 16 residues. Germline CDR1 ENHRY, CDR2 SYGVKD. The CDR3 protein is CAISGGAGPVVYEQYF. The CDR3, as DNA: TGTGCCATCAGTGGGGGGGCGGGTCCCGTGGTTTACGAGCAGTACTTC.

The CDR3 bases are TGTGCCAGCAACAACAGGGGTATCTCCTACAATGAGCAGTTCTTC. Translated, it gives CASNNRGISYNEQFF. V gene TRBV6-6 combines with J gene TRBJ2-1; 7 bases map to TRBD1. This CDR3 spans 15 amino acids. Germline V gene lookup returns CDR1 MNHNY and CDR2 SVGAGI (reference sequence). V lost 7 bases and J lost 0; bases outside the gene matches: 6.

Turning to this clone: This same CDR3 is encoded by further DNA sequences in the sample. V gene TRBV7-2 combines with J gene TRBJ2-3; no definite D call. CDR1 and CDR2 from the germline V gene are SGHTA and FQGNSA. This CDR3 spans 14 amino acids. The V and J ends lost 5 bases and 3 bases respectively, with 12 bases between them. CDR3 nucleotide sequence: TGTGCCAGCAGCCTGGTGGGTCGGACAGATACGCAGTATTTT. It translates to CASSLVGRTDTQYF. Supplemented by reference TRBV7-2 and TRBJ2-3, the full variable domain reads GAGVSQSPSNKVTEKGKDVELRCDPISGHTALYWYRQSLGQGLEFLIYFQGNSAPDKSGLPSDRFSAERTGGSVSTLTIQRTQQEDSAVYLCASSLVGRTDTQYFGPGTRLTVL.